The entry below describes one TCR beta chain. CDR3 length: 14 amino acids. The data belong to a study of T cells expressing NK-cell markers. TCRdb reprocessed the 5' RACE reads; each CDR3 protein has one entry and no DNA is given. This table holds about 160,000 distinct CDR3 sequences. The sequence was collected from a woman between 18 and 70 years old in good health. The chain employs TRBV12-3 or TRBV12-4 and TRBJ1-4; as DNA is missing, the TRBD1 call by TCRdb cannot be tested. The sequenced sample was blood T cells: a sorted CD56 or NKG2C T cell subset, CD4+ or CD8+ T cells, or bulk PBMC T cells (not recorded which). CDR3 sequence: CASSFPGNGEKLFF.